The rows below give T cell receptor beta chains drawn from one sample of a study of Ad26.COV2.S vaccination and SARS-CoV-2 variants. The protocol was immunoSEQ multiplex PCR, while the TCRdb copy is restricted to in-frame clones and leaves out a portion. The sample contains 290,000 or so clones, around 87% of which appear only once. The input for sequencing was peripheral blood, taken in a trial of Ad26.COV2.S vaccine versus placebo. Every receptor here comes from a person between 18 and 60 years old who received the Ad26.COV2.S COVID-19 vaccine or a placebo. CDR3s include the opening cysteine and the closing phenylalanine or tryptophan. The D gene is left open where the match is weak. Not all rows give a size; the values are once, few, many and, for expanded clones, a class.

TRBV5-1	-	-	TRBJ2-3	CASSLGGTESTDTQYF	TGCGCCAGCAGCTTGGGGGGGACGGAGAGCACAGATACGCAGTATTTT
TRBV6-5	-	-	TRBJ2-2	CASSYYGVNTGELFF	TGTGCCAGCAGTTACTACGGGGTTAACACCGGGGAGCTGTTTTTT
TRBV12-5	-	-	TRBJ2-7	CASGLIGDEQYF	TGTGCTAGTGGTTTGATAGGGGACGAGCAGTACTTC
TRBV19	-	TRBD2	TRBJ2-7	CASSWGTSATYEQYF	TGTGCCAGTAGTTGGGGGACTAGCGCAACCTACGAGCAGTACTTC
TRBV18	-	-	TRBJ2-7	CASSPVDRNYEQYF	TGTGCCAGCTCACCCGTCGACCGTAACTACGAGCAGTACTTC
TRBV12-3/TRBV12-4	-	TRBD1	TRBJ1-5	CASSRGGGQPQHF	TGTGCCAGCAGCCGAGGGGGCGGCCAGCCCCAGCATTTT
TRBV9	-	-	TRBJ2-7	CASWRADGRTGQYF	TGTGCCAGCTGGCGGGCAGACGGCCGTACGGGGCAGTACTTC
TRBV7-3	-	-	TRBJ2-3	CASSLTGVRGTDTQYF	TGTGCCAGCAGCTTAACGGGGGTGAGGGGCACAGATACGCAGTATTTT
TRBV5-4	-	TRBD1	TRBJ2-1	CASSSPGQGVYEQFF	TGTGCCAGCAGCTCCCCGGGACAGGGCGTCTATGAGCAGTTCTTC
TRBV30	few	-	TRBJ1-1	CAWSVPQGGAFF	TGTGCCTGGAGTGTGCCCCAGGGAGGAGCTTTCTTT
TRBV5-1	-	-	TRBJ2-3	CASSTDVITDTQYF	TGCGCCAGCAGCACGGACGTTATCACAGATACGCAGTATTTT
TRBV7-2	-	TRBD1	TRBJ2-7	CASSSATGISYEQYF	TGTGCCAGCAGCTCCGCGACAGGGATCTCCTACGAGCAGTACTTC
TRBV19	-	-	TRBJ1-1	CASSIMGGPEAFF	TGTGCCAGTAGTATAATGGGGGGCCCTGAAGCTTTCTTT
TRBV11-2	-	-	TRBJ2-2	CATTGRARELFF	TGTGCCACCACCGGTAGGGCCAGGGAGCTGTTTTTT
TRBV7-9	-	-	TRBJ2-1	CASKESGAPIGDEQFF	TGTGCCAGCAAGGAGTCAGGAGCCCCAATTGGGGATGAGCAGTTCTTC
TRBV1	-	-	TRBJ1-2	CTSSQGYRGPEDNYGYTF	TGCACCAGCAGCCAAGGCTACAGGGGGCCCGAAGATAACTATGGCTACACCTTC
TRBV6-1	-	-	TRBJ1-6	CASREGWDNSPLHF	TGTGCCAGCAGGGAAGGGTGGGATAATTCACCCCTCCACTTT
TRBV7-2	-	-	TRBJ1-1	CASSLVQFTEAFF	TGTGCCAGCAGCTTAGTACAATTCACTGAAGCTTTCTTT
TRBV7-2	-	-	TRBJ2-5	CASSLGGLQETQYF	TGTGCCAGCAGCTTGGGGGGGCTCCAAGAGACCCAGTACTTC
TRBV5-1	once	-	TRBJ2-5	CASSVGQRGETQYF	TGCGCCAGCAGCGTGGGACAAAGGGGAGAGACCCAGTACTTC
TRBV25-1	-	-	TRBJ2-7	CASGGWRDHEQYF	TGTGCCAGTGGAGGATGGCGGGATCACGAGCAGTACTTC
TRBV7-8	-	TRBD1	TRBJ2-5	CASSLYGPRQGATETQYF	TGTGCCAGCAGCTTATACGGGCCTAGACAGGGGGCAACTGAGACCCAGTACTTC
TRBV6-2/TRBV6-3	-	-	TRBJ2-7	CASSYLQSNYYEQYF	TGTGCCAGCAGTTACCTACAGAGCAACTACTACGAGCAGTACTTC
TRBV9	-	-	TRBJ1-1	CASSVDQNGRNTEAFF	TGTGCCAGCAGCGTAGATCAAAATGGTAGGAACACTGAAGCTTTCTTT
TRBV14	-	-	TRBJ1-4	CASSPRVGNEKLFF	TGTGCCAGCAGCCCCAGGGTTGGTAATGAAAAACTGTTTTTT
TRBV7-9	-	TRBD1	TRBJ2-7	CASSLEGARREQYF	TGTGCCAGCAGCTTAGAGGGGGCGCGTCGCGAGCAGTACTTC
TRBV18	-	TRBD1	TRBJ1-1	CASSPKGQGTEAFF	TGTGCCAGCTCACCTAAGGGACAGGGGACTGAAGCTTTCTTT
TRBV7-8	-	-	TRBJ1-4	CASSLASGELFF	TGTGCCAGCAGCTTAGCTTCGGGGGAACTGTTTTTT
TRBV5-1	-	-	TRBJ2-2	CASSLSGGADSGELFF	TGCGCCAGCAGCTTGTCGGGGGGCGCGGATTCCGGGGAGCTGTTTTTT
TRBV3-1/TRBV3-2	-	TRBD1	TRBJ1-2	CASSHGGGYGYGYTF	TGTGCCAGCAGCCATGGAGGGGGCTATGGCTATGGCTACACCTTC
TRBV19	-	TRBD1	TRBJ2-5	CAIGQGGSQETQYF	TGTGCCATAGGACAGGGAGGTAGCCAAGAGACCCAGTACTTC
TRBV20-1	-	TRBD1	TRBJ2-7	CSASTGGSYEQYF	TGCAGTGCTAGTACAGGGGGGTCCTACGAGCAGTACTTC
TRBV30	-	-	TRBJ2-1	CAWAGGHEQFF	TGTGCCTGGGCAGGTGGGCATGAGCAGTTCTTC
TRBV29-1	-	-	TRBJ1-2	CSVGGQGGYTF	TGCAGCGTTGGAGGCCAGGGGGGCTACACCTTC
TRBV18	once	TRBD1	TRBJ1-2	CASSQATGSYGYTF	TGTGCCAGCTCCCAAGCGACAGGGTCCTATGGCTACACCTTC
TRBV6-5	-	TRBD1	TRBJ2-3	CASYVGQGWGDTQYF	TGTGCCAGCTATGTTGGACAGGGCTGGGGAGATACGCAGTATTTT
TRBV5-1	-	-	TRBJ2-3	CASSLPQGTTDTQYF	TGCGCCAGCAGCCTGCCACAGGGTACAACAGATACGCAGTATTTT
TRBV5-4	-	TRBD1	TRBJ2-2	CASSFSLDRVTGELFF	TGTGCCAGCAGCTTTAGCCTGGACAGGGTTACCGGGGAGCTGTTTTTT
TRBV5-4	-	-	TRBJ1-2	CASSLGRGEGGYTF	TGTGCCAGCAGCTTAGGGCGCGGGGAGGGTGGCTACACCTTC
TRBV18	-	-	TRBJ1-2	CASSPTRGSGGYTF	TGTGCCAGCTCACCGACGCGGGGTTCCGGCGGCTACACCTTC
TRBV5-1	-	-	TRBJ1-4	CASSLAGTATNEKLFF	TGCGCCAGCAGCTTGGCCGGGACTGCAACTAATGAAAAACTGTTTTTT
TRBV28	-	-	TRBJ1-1	CASSSQGAPNTEAFF	TGTGCCAGCAGTTCACAAGGGGCTCCGAACACTGAAGCTTTCTTT
TRBV11-2	-	-	TRBJ1-3	CASSLGFGNTIYF	TGTGCCAGCAGCTTGGGGTTTGGAAACACCATATATTTT
TRBV9	-	TRBD2	TRBJ2-7	CASSVGAGAYEQYF	TGTGCCAGCAGCGTCGGAGCGGGGGCCTACGAGCAGTACTTC
TRBV29-1	-	TRBD2	TRBJ2-1	CSVVSLAPYNEQFF	TGCAGCGTTGTATCACTAGCGCCCTACAATGAGCAGTTCTTC
TRBV19	-	TRBD1	TRBJ1-2	CASRGTGSPDYGYTF	TGTGCCAGTAGGGGGACAGGCTCTCCTGACTATGGCTACACCTTC
TRBV7-2	-	TRBD2	TRBJ2-7	CASSVQPGGSYEQYF	TGTGCCAGCAGCGTTCAACCGGGGGGGTCCTACGAGCAGTACTTC
TRBV7-2	-	TRBD1	TRBJ1-4	CASSYRQGGGLGEKLFF	TGTGCCAGCAGCTACAGACAGGGAGGGGGTTTGGGAGAAAAACTGTTTTTT
TRBV7-3	-	-	TRBJ2-2	CASSLGVGLPNTGELFF	TGTGCCAGCAGCTTAGGGGTCGGGCTTCCGAACACCGGGGAGCTGTTTTTT
TRBV9	-	TRBD1	TRBJ2-4	CASSVGQGAENIQYF	TGTGCCAGCAGCGTTGGACAGGGGGCGGAGAACATTCAGTACTTC
TRBV9	-	-	TRBJ1-3	CASSLNSPSGNTIYF	TGTGCCAGCAGCTTAAACAGCCCCTCTGGAAACACCATATATTTT
TRBV6-5	few	TRBD1	TRBJ1-2	CASSYSGTGDNGYTF	TGTGCCAGCAGTTACTCGGGGACAGGGGACAATGGCTACACCTTC
TRBV7-6	once	-	TRBJ1-4	CASSLETRAREKLFF	TGTGCCAGCAGCTTAGAGACCAGGGCACGGGAAAAACTGTTTTTT